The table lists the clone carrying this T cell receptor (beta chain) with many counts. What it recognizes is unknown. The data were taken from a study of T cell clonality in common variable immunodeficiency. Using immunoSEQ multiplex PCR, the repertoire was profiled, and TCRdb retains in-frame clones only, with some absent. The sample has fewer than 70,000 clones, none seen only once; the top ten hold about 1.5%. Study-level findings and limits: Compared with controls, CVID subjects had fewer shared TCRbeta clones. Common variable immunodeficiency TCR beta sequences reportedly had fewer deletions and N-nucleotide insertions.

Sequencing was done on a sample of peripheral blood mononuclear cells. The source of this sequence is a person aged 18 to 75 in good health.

This CDR3 is CSVEERLAGAINEQFF. The CDR3 bases that were read are TGCAGCGTTGAAGAGAGACTAGCGGGAGCAATCAATGAG. The chain combines TRBV29-1 with TRBJ2-1, with 12 bases identical to TRBD2. The missing CDR3 end, 3 residues past where the read stops, is filled in from the germline J gene. CDR3 length equals 16 residues. V was pared by 0 bases and J by 6 bases, with 6 bases of the junction left unmatched. The germline gives CDR1 SQVTM, CDR2 ANQGSEA.